This paragraph covers one T cell receptor beta chain sequence. What it recognizes is unknown. Profiling relied on immunoSEQ multiplex PCR, and the TCRdb table lists in-frame clones only, not all of them. The sample has some 140,000 clones, 90% to 95% seen once. CDR3 length: 14 amino acids. Trimming stripped 1 base from V and 6 bases from J, with 12 bases between. The germline gives CDR1 SEHNR, CDR2 FQNEAQ (reference sequence). The data were taken from a study of graft-versus-host responses after intestinal transplantation. The specimen was unstimulated CD4+ T cells sorted from spleen or lymph node cells, collected before intestinal transplant. The receptor's source is a human donor who received an intestinal transplant. V gene TRBV7-9 combines with J gene TRBJ1-1; no clear D gene. CDR3 region: CASSLGWANSEAFF. CDR3 DNA: TGTGCCAGCAGCTTAGGGTGGGCTAACTCTGAAGCTTTCTTT.